The rows below give T cell receptor beta chains drawn from one sample of a study of response to subunit inactivated influenza vaccine. TCRdb redid the calling of the RT-PCR reads with MiXCR, one entry per CDR3 protein. In the table there are about 520,000 distinct CDR3 sequences, under 8.5% of which are singletons. The input for sequencing was PBMCs from blood, taken less than 30 months after vaccination. The receptors shown here come from a man aged 45 to 75 who received an inactivated influenza vaccine. CDR3s include the opening cysteine and the closing phenylalanine or tryptophan. D genes are given only for firm matches. Some rows have no size entry. The others give once, few or many, or a class for an expanded clone.

J gene | clone size | V gene | D gene | CDR3 DNA | CDR3 protein
TRBJ1-4 | few | TRBV4-1 | NA | TGCGCCAGCAGCCCCCCAATACCGCGGGGGCGAACTAATGAAAAACTGTTTTTT | CASSPPIPRGRTNEKLFF
TRBJ1-1 | NA | TRBV20-1 | TRBD1 | TGCAGTGCTAGAGCCGGGACAGGGTTTGGTGAAGCTTTCTTT | CSARAGTGFGEAFF
TRBJ2-5 | many | TRBV7-2 | NA | TGTGCCAGCAGCTTAGAACTACAAGAGACCCAGTACTTC | CASSLELQETQYF
TRBJ1-1 | few | TRBV5-6 | NA | TGTGCCAGCAGCCCCCGGGTCATCACTGAAGCTTTCTTT | CASSPRVITEAFF
TRBJ2-3 | NA | TRBV7-2 | TRBD2 | TGTGCCAGCAGCCGGGGGCGGGGGGTGGCAGATACGCAGTATTTT | CASSRGRGVADTQYF
TRBJ2-7 | many | TRBV5-1 | NA | TGCGCCAGCAGCTTGGCTGCGAGGAACGAGCAGTACTTC | CASSLAARNEQYF
TRBJ1-2 | many | TRBV10-3 | NA | TGTGCCATCAAGACAGGTGGCTACACCTTC | CAIKTGGYTF
TRBJ2-5 | few | TRBV3-1 | NA | TGTGCCAGCAGCCAGGCGAGGGGGCGGGGGACCCAGTACTTC | CASSQARGRGTQYF
TRBJ2-1 | medium-sized | TRBV29-1 | NA | TGCAGCTCTGAGGGGCTAGGTGACTACAATGAGCAGTTCTTC | CSSEGLGDYNEQFF
TRBJ1-1 | few | TRBV2 | NA | TGTGCCAGCAGTGAAAGAGGGACGGGGAACACTGAAGCTTTCTTT | CASSERGTGNTEAFF
TRBJ2-1 | NA | TRBV2 | NA | TGTGCCAGCAGTGGAAACACCGAAGACTCCTACAATGAGCAGTTCTTC | CASSGNTEDSYNEQFF
TRBJ2-7 | NA | TRBV18 | TRBD1 | TGTGCCAGCTCAGGGACAGGGATCTTCTACGAGCAGTACTTC | CASSGTGIFYEQYF
TRBJ1-2 | NA | TRBV20-1 | NA | TGCAGTGCTAGAAGGACAGAGAACTATGGCTACACCTTC | CSARRTENYGYTF
TRBJ2-2 | few | TRBV12-3/TRBV12-4 | NA | TGTGCCAGCACCCCCCGCGTGGGAGAGGGAGTCACCGGGGAGCTGTTTTTT | CASTPRVGEGVTGELFF
TRBJ1-5 | few | TRBV7-2 | NA | TGTGCCAGCAGCTTCATATTTAGCAATCAGCCCCAGCATTTT | CASSFIFSNQPQHF
TRBJ1-5 | few | TRBV7-2 | NA | TGTGCCAGCAGTGTTGACGGCGGGGGGCAGCCCCAGCATTTT | CASSVDGGGQPQHF
TRBJ2-3 | few | TRBV20-1 | TRBD2 | TGCAGTGCTAGAGATCCCCTAGCGGGGACCTTGGATACGCAGTATTTT | CSARDPLAGTLDTQYF
TRBJ2-1 | NA | TRBV20-1 | NA | TGCAGTGCACAGGGCGCGGTGAGCTCCTACAATGAGCAGTTCTTC | CSAQGAVSSYNEQFF
TRBJ2-1 | few | TRBV7-2 | NA | TGTGCCAGCAGCTCCGTTGGACAGTACAATGAGCAGTTCTTC | CASSSVGQYNEQFF
TRBJ2-7 | many | TRBV7-9 | NA | TGCGCCAGCAGCTTGGGTACATCATCCTACGAGCAGTACTTC | CASSLGTSSYEQYF
TRBJ1-2 | few | TRBV5-1 | TRBD1 | TGCGCCAGCAGCTTGGCTCCGGGACAGGGAATCTATGGCTACACCTTC | CASSLAPGQGIYGYTF
TRBJ1-2 | NA | TRBV24-1 | TRBD1 | TGTGCCACCAGTGACCGGACAGGGGCGTTCTATGGCTACACCTTC | CATSDRTGAFYGYTF
TRBJ2-4 | many | TRBV6-2/TRBV6-3 | NA | TGTGCCAGCAGTTACTCAGGTGGATTCGGCATTCAGTACTTC | CASSYSGGFGIQYF
TRBJ2-3 | many | TRBV4-3 | NA | TGCGCCAGCAGCCATACGAGGGATACGCAGTATTTT | CASSHTRDTQYF
TRBJ2-7 | few | TRBV29-1 | NA | TGCAGCGTTGAAACTGGTCCCTACGAGCAGTACTTC | CSVETGPYEQYF
TRBJ2-1 | many | TRBV28 | TRBD1 | TGTGCCAGCAGTTTCCTTAGACAGGGTCGGGACCATTACTCCTACCGTGAGCAGTTCTTC | CASSFLRQGRDHYSYREQFF
TRBJ2-5 | few | TRBV7-7 | NA | TGTGCTAGCAGCATGGACAGACAAGAGACCCAGTACTTC | CASSMDRQETQYF
TRBJ2-2 | few | TRBV3-1 | NA | TGTGCCAGCAGCCATATCGGGGAGCTGTTTTTT | CASSHIGELFF
TRBJ2-2 | NA | TRBV5-1 | NA | TGCGCCAGCAGCTTGAAGGACACCGGGGAGCTGTTTTTT | CASSLKDTGELFF
TRBJ1-1 | many | TRBV28 | NA | TGTGCCAGCAGTTTGAGGGGGGTATCGAACACTGAAGCTTTCTTT | CASSLRGVSNTEAFF
TRBJ2-5 | NA | TRBV20-1 | TRBD2 | TGCAGTGCTAGAGATGTAAGCGGGAAAGAGACCCAGTACTTC | CSARDVSGKETQYF
TRBJ2-1 | NA | TRBV29-1 | NA | TGCAGCGTACTCGAACTCTTGGGGGATACAGCGACGTTCTTC | CSVLELLGDTATFF
TRBJ2-3 | NA | TRBV7-8 | TRBD2 | TGTGCCAGCAGCGTGAGCGGGAACGCCGGGGGTACGCAGTATTTT | CASSVSGNAGGTQYF
TRBJ1-5 | few | TRBV4-2 | NA | TGTGCCAGCAGCCTTCGGGGGGGCCCTACTATGGGTCGGCCCCAGCATTTT | CASSLRGGPTMGRPQHF
TRBJ2-5 | NA | TRBV9 | TRBD1 | TGTGCCAGCAGCCCAGGAGGGACAGGAGGGCAAGAGACCCAGTACTTC | CASSPGGTGGQETQYF
TRBJ2-1 | NA | TRBV7-2 | NA | TGTGCCAGCAGCTTAGATAGTGCCTACAATGAGCAGTTCTTC | CASSLDSAYNEQFF
TRBJ2-5 | many | TRBV29-1 | TRBD1 | TGCAGCGTTGTGACATCGGGACAGCAAGAGACCCAGTACTTC | CSVVTSGQQETQYF
TRBJ1-1 | many | TRBV27 | NA | TGTGCCAGCAGTTTATATCCGGGGGGAATAACTGAAGCTTTCTTT | CASSLYPGGITEAFF
TRBJ2-3 | many | TRBV4-3 | TRBD2 | TGCGCCAGCAGCCAAGATCGGGAGGACGCAGATACGCAGTATTTT | CASSQDREDADTQYF
TRBJ2-2 | few | TRBV5-1 | NA | TGCGCCAGCAGCGCGGGACGGATCGAAGCCGGGGAGCTGTTTTTT | CASSAGRIEAGELFF
TRBJ2-1 | few | TRBV7-2 | NA | TGTGCCAGCAGCTTAGCGCCTGGCTGGCTGGAGGACAATGAGCAGTTCTTC | CASSLAPGWLEDNEQFF
TRBJ2-3 | NA | TRBV19 | NA | TGTGCCACCGCGCGGGTGAGCACAGATACGCAGTATTTT | CATARVSTDTQYF
TRBJ2-1 | few | TRBV20-1 | TRBD2 | TGCAGTGCTAGAGGGACTAGCGGGGGGATTTTTAATGAGCAGTTCTTC | CSARGTSGGIFNEQFF
TRBJ2-7 | NA | TRBV19 | NA | TGTGCCAGTAGTATAGGTGGGAGTTTCAACGAGCAGTACTTC | CASSIGGSFNEQYF
TRBJ2-7 | few | TRBV27 | TRBD1 | TGTGCCAGCAGTTTATCGTACAGGGGCTACGAGCAGTACTTC | CASSLSYRGYEQYF
TRBJ2-7 | many | TRBV12-3/TRBV12-4 | TRBD1 | TGTGCCAGCAGCTGGGACAGATCTTCCTACGAGCAGTACTTC | CASSWDRSSYEQYF
TRBJ2-5 | few | TRBV19 | TRBD1 | TGTGCCAGTAGGAGACAGGGGAAAGAGACCCAGTACTTC | CASRRQGKETQYF
TRBJ2-3 | few | TRBV20-1 | TRBD2 | TGCAGTGCTAGGGGCCTCCGGGACTACAGCACAGATACGCAGTATTTT | CSARGLRDYSTDTQYF
TRBJ2-5 | NA | TRBV4-2 | TRBD2 | TGTGCCAGCAGCCAAGAAACTAGCGAAGAGACCCAGTACTTC | CASSQETSEETQYF
TRBJ2-7 | many | TRBV28 | NA | TGTGCCAGCAGGAGGAGGCCGGCAGAGCAGTACTTC | CASRRRPAEQYF
TRBJ2-1 | NA | TRBV11-1 | TRBD2 | TGTGCCAGCAGCCGAACCCAGGGCAGCGGGGGGCCCTACAATGAGCAGTTCTTC | CASSRTQGSGGPYNEQFF
TRBJ2-6 | few | TRBV29-1 | NA | TGCAGCGTTGATTCTCTACACGCTGGGGCCAACGTCCTGACTTTC | CSVDSLHAGANVLTF
TRBJ2-3 | many | TRBV6-5 | NA | TGTGCCAGCAGTTACTCTTTAGCAGATACGCAGTATTTT | CASSYSLADTQYF